These 4 T cell receptor beta chains were sequenced from one sample in a study of beta chain features in type 1 diabetes. Overall study results and limits: Researchers report that Type 1 diabetes patients had moderately but significantly shorter TCRB CDR3s across all four CD4+ subsets.

Their cognate antigens are unknown. Every bit of the isolated RNA underwent reverse transcription, so sequencing read expressed TCRB transcripts. Profiled with immunoSEQ multiplex PCR; TCRdb holds only in-frame clones, not every one. The sample holds some 240,000 clones, roughly 17% seen once. Sequences were obtained from naive CD4+ T cells from blood. These receptors all come from a young man with type 1 diabetes.

This clone came up a few times. This chain connects TRBV15 to TRBJ1-2; D is uncertain. Trimming left V 5 bases short and J 4 bases short, with 8 bases between. Germline V lookup: CDR1 LNHNV, CDR2 YYDKDF (reference sequence). The CDR3 spans 12 residues. The CDR3 DNA reads as TGTGCCACCAGCTCTGAGGGCTATGGCTACACCTTC. It specifies CATSSEGYGYTF.

This chain uses TRBV9 with TRBJ2-1, with unresolved D. This CDR3 has 17 amino acids. The germline CDR1 and CDR2 sequences are SGDLS and YYNGEE. V shed 4 bases and J shed 0 bases, with 17 bases lying between them. The CDR3 DNA reads TGTGCCAGCAGCTTTAATGGCCTTGGAAGCTCCTACAATGAGCAGTTCTTC. Translation: CASSFNGLGSSYNEQFF.

The V gene is TRBV28, the J gene TRBJ2-1; 12 nucleotides match TRBD2. Germline-derived CDR1 and CDR2 are MDHEN and SYDVKM. The CDR3 contains 20 residues. Trimming cost V 3 bases and J 0 bases; bases outside gene matches: 12. For the CDR3, the DNA is TGTGCCAGCAGTTTTTCGAGGACTAGCGGGAACGACCGCTCCTACAATGAGCAGTTCTTC. It specifies CASSFSRTSGNDRSYNEQFF.

This clone was found a few times. The genes are TRBV6-6 and TRBJ2-7; no reliable D call. CDR3 length: 12 residues. V was pared by 6 bases and J by 4 bases, with 10 bases between. Germline CDR1 and CDR2: MNHNY and SVGAGI (reference sequence). The CDR3 loop is CASRMKDYEQYF. Here the CDR3 DNA reads TGTGCCAGCAGAATGAAGGATTACGAGCAGTACTTC.